This is a list of T cell receptor beta chains from one sample in a study of response to subunit inactivated influenza vaccine. TCRdb reprocessed the RT-PCR reads with MiXCR, giving one entry per CDR3 protein. The sample contains 750,000 to 850,000 distinct CDR3 sequences, approximately 17% of which appear only once. The sample in question was PBMCs from blood, obtained 5 to 6 days after vaccination. These receptors were obtained from a man in his fifties who received an inactivated influenza vaccine. Each CDR3 is given with its conserved first and last residue. The order of the fields is clone size, V gene, D gene, J gene, CDR3 protein, CDR3 DNA. The D gene is left open where the match is weak. Some rows mark clone size as missing; the rest say once, few, many or name a class of expanded clone.

>-|TRBV29-1|TRBD1|TRBJ2-5
CSVEPQGAKETQYF
TGCAGCGTTGAACCGCAGGGGGCTAAAGAGACCCAGTACTTC
>once|TRBV12-3/TRBV12-4|-|TRBJ2-3
CASSQGGGPDTQYF
TGTGCCAGCAGCCAGGGCGGGGGCCCAGATACGCAGTATTTT
>-|TRBV11-2|-|TRBJ1-1
CASSFNTFRQTNTEAFF
TGTGCCAGCAGCTTTAACACATTTCGACAGACGAACACTGAAGCTTTCTTT
>-|TRBV12-5|-|TRBJ2-2
CASGFLTENTGELFF
TGTGCTAGTGGTTTCCTGACAGAAAACACCGGGGAGCTGTTTTTT
>many|TRBV7-9|-|TRBJ2-1
CASSILAYEQFF
TGTGCCAGCAGCATTCTGGCCTATGAGCAGTTCTTC
>-|TRBV12-3/TRBV12-4|-|TRBJ1-1
CASSFVGVGGTNTEAFF
TGTGCCAGCAGTTTTGTAGGCGTCGGGGGGACGAACACTGAAGCTTTCTTT
>few|TRBV7-2|-|TRBJ2-5
CASSLAAHYQETQYF
TGTGCCAGCAGCTTAGCAGCTCATTACCAAGAGACCCAGTACTTC
>few|TRBV24-1|TRBD2|TRBJ2-1
CATRGTSGRADNEQFF
TGTGCCACCAGGGGGACTAGCGGGAGGGCTGACAATGAGCAGTTCTTC
>-|TRBV28|TRBD2|TRBJ2-1
CASSSSGGPRNEQFF
TGTGCCAGCAGTTCTAGCGGGGGGCCAAGGAATGAGCAGTTCTTC
>-|TRBV10-3|-|TRBJ2-1
CAISETPLRNEQFF
TGTGCCATCAGTGAAACCCCCCTGAGGAATGAGCAGTTCTTC
>-|TRBV20-1|TRBD1|TRBJ2-7
CSARDPRGQGYEQYF
TGCAGTGCTAGAGATCCGAGGGGACAGGGCTACGAGCAGTACTTC
>-|TRBV29-1|-|TRBJ2-7
CSVRGGTGQSGEQYF
TGCAGCGTTCGGGGGGGGACAGGGCAAAGTGGGGAGCAGTACTTC
>-|TRBV5-1|TRBD2|TRBJ2-7
CASSPRTSEAYEQYF
TGCGCCAGCAGCCCGAGGACTAGCGAAGCCTACGAGCAGTACTTC
>few|TRBV10-3|TRBD2|TRBJ2-7
CAISAGGPLYEQYF
TGTGCCATCAGTGCGGGGGGGCCCCTCTACGAGCAGTACTTC
>-|TRBV29-1|-|TRBJ2-7
CSVRLAGDEQYF
TGCAGCGTCCGATTGGCAGGGGACGAGCAGTACTTC
>many|TRBV7-2|TRBD2|TRBJ2-3
CASSPSGGAGTDTQYF
TGTGCCAGCAGCCCTAGCGGGGGGGCTGGCACAGATACGCAGTATTTT
>-|TRBV4-3|-|TRBJ1-1
CASSQDRGRGTEAFF
TGCGCCAGCAGCCAAGATCGAGGGCGCGGCACTGAAGCTTTCTTT
>many|TRBV4-1|-|TRBJ2-7
CASSLRGTYEQYF
TGCGCCAGCAGCTTGCGTGGAACCTACGAGCAGTACTTC
>-|TRBV4-2|TRBD1|TRBJ2-7
CASSQVSGQSYEQYF
TGTGCCAGCAGCCAAGTGTCGGGACAGTCCTACGAGCAGTACTTC
>few|TRBV5-1|TRBD1|TRBJ2-5
CASSSGGAEETQYF
TGCGCCAGCAGTTCAGGGGGCGCGGAGGAGACCCAGTACTTC
>-|TRBV9|TRBD2|TRBJ2-5
CASSVGAGDGTQYF
TGTGCCAGCAGCGTAGGAGCGGGGGATGGCACCCAGTACTTC
>-|TRBV14|-|TRBJ2-1
CASSQARDSSSYNEQFF
TGTGCCAGCAGCCAAGCCCGGGACTCAAGCTCCTACAATGAGCAGTTCTTC
>few|TRBV4-3|-|TRBJ1-2
CASSQDGARANYGYTF
TGCGCCAGCAGCCAAGATGGCGCGAGAGCTAACTATGGCTACACCTTC
>-|TRBV5-1|TRBD1|TRBJ2-7
CASTPGQGGGYEQYF
TGCGCCAGCACCCCGGGACAGGGTGGAGGCTACGAGCAGTACTTC
>few|TRBV12-3/TRBV12-4|TRBD1|TRBJ2-1
CASTALGQGGDEQFF
TGTGCCAGCACCGCTCTGGGACAGGGCGGGGATGAGCAGTTCTTC
>few|TRBV5-1|TRBD1|TRBJ1-5
CASSEQTGAQPQHF
TGCGCCAGCAGCGAGCAAACAGGGGCCCAGCCCCAGCATTTT
>-|TRBV5-1|-|TRBJ2-3
CASSLDRSKAVTQYF
TGCGCCAGCAGCTTGGACCGGAGTAAGGCTGTTACGCAGTATTTT
>-|TRBV5-1|-|TRBJ2-5
CASSLGDLVHRTQYF
TGCGCCAGCAGCTTGGGGGACTTGGTTCATAGGACCCAGTACTTC
>few|TRBV20-1|TRBD1|TRBJ1-5
CSAKDIEGQGSNQPQHF
TGCAGTGCCAAAGATATTGAAGGACAGGGTTCCAATCAGCCCCAGCATTTT
>-|TRBV11-2|-|TRBJ1-1
CASSQEPTGNTEAFF
TGTGCCAGCAGCCAAGAACCGACAGGGAACACTGAAGCTTTCTTT
>few|TRBV5-5|TRBD1|TRBJ1-5
CASSLTGEQPQHF
TGTGCCAGCAGCTTGACAGGGGAACAGCCCCAGCATTTT
>-|TRBV12-3/TRBV12-4|-|TRBJ2-7
CASSLGNRYEQYF
TGTGCCAGCAGTTTAGGGAACAGGTACGAGCAGTACTTC
>once|TRBV3-1|-|TRBJ1-6
CASSSAGNSPLHF
TGTGCCAGTTCCTCGGCCGGGAATTCACCCCTCCACTTT
>few|TRBV2|-|TRBJ2-2
CASKFAGSGPGELFF
TGTGCCAGCAAATTCGCGGGGAGTGGCCCCGGGGAGCTGTTTTTT
>many|TRBV6-1|-|TRBJ2-5
CASSESGSQETQYF
TGTGCCAGCAGCGAGAGTGGCAGCCAAGAGACCCAGTACTTC
>few|TRBV20-1|-|TRBJ2-7
CSASSGADKPYEQYF
TGCAGTGCTAGCAGCGGAGCGGACAAACCCTACGAGCAGTACTTC
>many|TRBV15|-|TRBJ2-1
CATSRDRDTYNEQFF
TGTGCCACCAGCAGAGACCGGGACACCTACAATGAGCAGTTCTTC
>few|TRBV12-3/TRBV12-4|-|TRBJ2-1
CASRGGGGYNEQFF
TGTGCCAGCAGAGGGGGGGGAGGGTACAATGAGCAGTTCTTC
>-|TRBV25-1|TRBD1|TRBJ1-2
CASSTRQGGYGYTF
TGTGCCAGCAGTACCCGACAGGGAGGCTATGGCTACACCTTC
>-|TRBV5-1|-|TRBJ2-7
CASSLVQEVGEQYF
TGCGCCAGCAGCTTGGTCCAAGAAGTGGGCGAGCAGTACTTC
>-|TRBV7-2|TRBD2|TRBJ2-5
CASRYGAGVPETQYF
TGTGCCAGCCGATATGGGGCGGGAGTACCAGAGACCCAGTACTTC
>few|TRBV6-1|-|TRBJ2-6
CASSRGVFGSGANVLTF
TGTGCCAGCAGTCGGGGAGTGTTTGGCTCTGGGGCCAACGTCCTGACTTTC
>-|TRBV30|TRBD1|TRBJ2-1
CAWSVGGQGVKQFF
TGTGCCTGGAGTGTAGGTGGACAGGGGGTAAAGCAGTTCTTC
>-|TRBV7-2|-|TRBJ2-1
CASSENRVLEQFF
TGTGCCAGCAGCGAAAACAGGGTACTTGAGCAGTTCTTC
>-|TRBV28|TRBD2|TRBJ2-1
CASRGLAQFGEQFF
TGTGCCAGCAGGGGACTAGCCCAGTTCGGAGAGCAGTTCTTC